This T cell receptor beta chain derives from a study of blood T cell repertoires in COVID-19. At the level of the study: The United States, Italy and Spain were the sources of the acute and convalescent COVID-19 samples.

In the original analysis: Amplification of reference gene primers was used by the study to estimate nucleated cell counts. Sequencing was performed with immunoSEQ multiplex PCR; in TCRdb, only in-frame clones are kept and a portion is missing. The V and J calls and clone size were taken over from that table, and D and trimming were inferred from the DNA. The table lists roughly 240,000 clones, around 89% of them singletons. Living in 25 or so US areas, the participants were between roughly 18 and 89 years of age. Cohort allocation depended upon clinical history that participants reported. This sequence originates from a woman in her forties with acute COVID-19. Material for sequencing was PBMCs or T cells enriched from blood (not recorded which).

CDR3 sequence: CSAERGYGYTF. The CDR3 DNA reads as TGCAGTGCCGAACGGGGATATGGCTACACCTTC. The rearrangement joins TRBV20-1 to TRBJ1-2, with D uncertain. The germline V gene encodes CDR1 DFQATT and CDR2 SNEGSKA (reference sequence). Deletions cut 6 bases from V and 5 bases from J, with 10 bases between. The CDR3 runs to 11 residues.